Listed here is a single T cell receptor (beta chain). Its specificity is not known. The source of the sample is a study of molecular identifiers for immune sequencing clone quantification. Each CDR3 protein is one row after TCRdb ran MiXCR on the PCR reads. Seen here are roughly 320,000 distinct CDR3 sequences, 24% observed once, and the top ten hold around 0.74%. Study conclusions and caveats: Over 99% of effector molecules, yet under 1% of naive-cell molecules, were held by clones above 20 RNA copies. Sizes of clones that are highly expanded could be underestimated (if identical TCR molecules share a barcode).

Sorted naive CD8 T cells, roughly 17,000 to 1,100,000, were sequenced from 10%, 30% or 50% RNA. With V trimmed by 2 bases and J by 4 bases, 7 bases remained unmatched. Germline CDR1 and CDR2: GTSNPN and SVGIG (reference sequence). This CDR3 spans 15 amino acids. The sequence came from a human donor in good health. Some libraries in this study had Jurkat cell RNA spiked in. Sequenced material: naive CD8+ T cells from blood, with Jurkat cell RNA spiked in. The subset is: FACS-sorted CD8+CD4-CCR7+CD45RA+ naive T cells. The chain has TRBV30 and TRBJ2-7; 11 bases line up with TRBD1. In DNA form, the CDR3 reads TGTGCCTGGAGTCTGGGACAGGGGGTTGTGTACGAGCAGTACTTC. It encodes CAWSLGQGVVYEQYF.